This TCR beta chain came from a study of PD-L1 blockade in urothelial cancer. Study-wide context: Patients previously received 0 to 3 chemotherapy regimens. Among blood samples, the median T cell count was approximately 150,000.

The study, taken as a whole, reports: Having blood TCR clonality under the median before treatment predicted better survival.

Time point denoted: pretreatment peripheral blood. Pretreatment and on-treatment blood mononuclear cell samples were taken, totaling between 1 and 8 time points per patient. With respect to this clone: Its matching antigen is unknown.

The CDR3 has 14 residues. Per germline, CDR1 SGHNT and CDR2 YYREEE (reference sequence). Unmatched junction bases numbered 4, after V lost 5 bases and J lost 8 bases. Profiling relied on immunoSEQ multiplex PCR, and the TCRdb table lists in-frame clones only, not all of them. The sample lists about 72,000 clones, approximately 86% occurring once. The sequence came from a man aged 60 to 75 with urothelial cancer. This specimen was PBMCs, taken around atezolizumab (anti-PD-L1) treatment. The rearrangement uses TRBV5-4 and TRBJ2-3, with 14 bases lining up with TRBD2. The CDR3 bases are TGTGCCAGCAGTTCCGGGACTAGCGGGGGTACGCAGTATTTT. Amino acids: CASSSGTSGGTQYF.